Shown below are 14 T cell receptor beta chains from a single sample sequenced in a study of T-cell reconstitution after alpha-beta-depleted transplantation in children. Library preparation (for TCRbeta) was performed with unique molecular identifiers. Using its own MiXCR run on the PCR reads, TCRdb lists one record per CDR3 protein. The table records hundreds of thousands of distinct CDR3 sequences, under 15% of them present only once. The sequencing used PBMCs, mostly from graft donor cells, collected 360 days after TCRalphabeta/CD19-depleted stem cell transplant. The receptors come from a male patient between 5 and 17 years old who had a stem cell transplant for acute myeloid leukemia, so the T cells may come from the graft donor.

CDR3 coding DNA: TGCGCCAGCAGCCAAGATGTACCGGACCGGGGTCTAGCGGGAGGCTACGAGCAGTACTTC. It is translated as CASSQDVPDRGLAGGYEQYF. The chain couples TRBV4-3 to TRBJ2-7; 11 bases agree with TRBD2. The junction had 16 bases not matched to a gene; V was cut back by 0 bases and J by 3 bases. Germline V gene lookup returns CDR1 LGHNA and CDR2 YSLEER. This CDR3 region has 20 residues.

J is TRBJ2-1 and V is TRBV9; 9 bases map to TRBD1. The CDR3 has 17 residues. The trim removed 0 bases at V and 4 bases at J, leaving 8 bases unmatched. CDR1 is SGDLS and CDR2 is YYNGEE in the germline V gene. This chain's CDR3 is CASSVGTGGYWYNEQFF. CDR3 DNA sequence: TGTGCCAGCAGCGTAGGAACAGGGGGCTATTGGTACAATGAGCAGTTCTTC.

This clonotype has just a few counts. The rearrangement joins TRBV7-8 to TRBJ2-1; D tentatively fits TRBD1 or TRBD2 (5 bases each). Germline V CDR1 and CDR2: SGHVS, FQNEAQ. Trimming took off 5 bases at V and 10 bases at J, with 21 bases between the two ends. The CDR3 has 15 amino acids. This CDR3 is CASSPNRDPAREQFF. CDR3 nucleotide sequence: TGTGCCAGCAGCCCCAACCGGGACCCAGCAAGGGAGCAGTTCTTC.

Only a few counts were recorded for this clonotype. The chain recombines TRBV30 with TRBJ2-3, with 9 positions matching TRBD2. After removal of 6 bases from V and 4 bases from J, the junction contained 11 bases not matched to a gene. Germline V lookup: CDR1 GTSNPN, CDR2 SVGIG (reference sequence). This CDR3 comprises 15 residues. Written as DNA, the CDR3 is TGTGCCTGTGAAGGCGGGAGGGGTCTAGCAGATACGCAGTATTTT. It specifies CACEGGRGLADTQYF.

The rearrangement uses TRBV12-3 or TRBV12-4 and TRBJ2-1; a weak D match, TRBD2 (6 bases). The length of the CDR3 is 17 residues. Between the trimmed V and J ends, which lost 0 bases and 1 base, there was a span of 13 bases. CDR3 bases: TGTGCCAGCAGTTTAGCGGCAATAGCGGCGTCCTACAATGAGCAGTTCTTC. Translation gives CASSLAAIAASYNEQFF.

This clonotype was seen more than once but under ten times. The CDR3 DNA reads TGTGCCAGCACCGGGGGCTCCTACAATGAGCAGTTCTTC. It specifies CASTGGSYNEQFF. V and J are TRBV11-2 and TRBJ2-1, with D possibly TRBD2 on 6 matching bases. The germline V gene encodes CDR1 SGHAT and CDR2 FQNNGV. V lost 7 bases, J lost 0 bases, and 7 bases lay in between. This CDR3 comprises 13 residues.

This clonotype turned up a few times. The chain couples TRBV4-3 to TRBJ2-1; TRBD2 agrees at 11 bases. CDR3 length: 15 residues. Trimming cost V 3 bases and J 9 bases; bases outside gene matches: 7. Germline-derived CDR1 and CDR2 are LGHNA and YSLEER. The CDR3 reads CASSQGTSGHSEQFF. The CDR3 nucleotides are TGCGCCAGCAGCCAGGGGACTAGCGGCCACAGTGAGCAGTTCTTC.

The table lists this clonotype with a few counts. The genes are TRBV29-1 and TRBJ2-5; tentatively, D is TRBD1 (7 bases). The germline gives CDR1 SQVTM, CDR2 ANQGSEA. The ends were cut back, 7 bases at V and 3 bases at J, with 12 bases in the middle. The CDR3 has 12 residues. CDR3 nucleotide sequence: TGCAGCGGGGTCAGGGGGGAAGAGACCCAGTACTTC. Translated, it gives CSGVRGEETQYF.

The chain couples TRBV7-2 to TRBJ2-1; a weak D match, TRBD2 (5 bases). Trimming removed 0 bases from V and 10 bases from J, with 19 bases in between. The CDR3 runs to 16 residues. The germline gives CDR1 SGHTA, CDR2 FQGNSA. The CDR3 region is CASSLARASPTFEQFF. The DNA for the CDR3 is TGTGCCAGCAGCTTAGCGAGGGCTAGCCCTACATTCGAGCAGTTCTTC.

This clonotype was recorded a few times. V gene TRBV3-1 combines with J gene TRBJ2-3, with 8 bases fitting TRBD2. The CDR3 totals 19 residues. Germline V CDR1 and CDR2: LGHDT, YNNKEL (reference sequence). V shed 0 bases and J 1 base; nucleotides not matched to a gene: 12. CDR3 region: CASSQDPPFSGAGTDTQYF. CDR3 coding DNA: TGTGCCAGCAGCCAAGATCCCCCTTTTAGCGGGGCGGGCACAGATACGCAGTATTTT.

This sequence joins TRBV12-3 or TRBV12-4 and TRBJ1-5; TRBD1 might be the D (6 bases). The CDR3 is made up of 14 amino acids. Trimming pared 6 bases from V and 4 bases from J, leaving 13 bases between. CDR3 amino acids: CASRLGTLNQPQHF. In DNA, the CDR3 is TGTGCCAGCAGACTAGGGACACTTAATCAGCCCCAGCATTTT.

The chain carries TRBV12-3 or TRBV12-4 and TRBJ2-7; no clear D. The CDR3 is made up of 12 amino acids. V lost 3 bases and J 6 bases, leaving 9 bases between the germline ends. The CDR3 DNA sequence: TGTGCCAGCAGTTTTTGGGTTCGCGAGCAGTACTTC. Translated: CASSFWVREQYF.

This clonotype came up a few times. This chain links TRBV29-1 with TRBJ1-1; 7 bases are a match to TRBD1. V gave up 4 bases and J gave up 1 base; unmatched junction bases: 3. CDR3 length equals 13 residues. In germline, CDR1 is SQVTM, CDR2 ANQGSEA. For the CDR3, the DNA is TGCAGCGTTGTGACAGGGTCGAACACTGAAGCTTTCTTT. Translation gives CSVVTGSNTEAFF.

This clonotype came up a few times. The V and J genes are TRBV12-3 or TRBV12-4 and TRBJ2-1, with TRBD2 matching over 9 bases. The CDR3 covers 15 residues. V shed 3 bases, J shed 5 bases, and the junction held 5 bases outside the gene matches. CDR3 sequence (DNA): TGTGCCAGCAGTTTTCTAGCGGGAAGCGACAATGAGCAGTTCTTC. Translation gives CASSFLAGSDNEQFF.